The clone carrying this T cell receptor beta chain was seen a handful of times. Its antigen is still unknown. The data derive from a study of cytomegalovirus exposure and HLA in healthy donors. At the level of the study: From 150 million to 200 million T cells, an earlier analysis saw 90 million to 130 million unique TCR beta sequences. An early release of data contained 75 million to 100 million unique TCRs, which came from HLA-typed donors. Study-level points and caveats: Excluded: some indistinguishable V segments such as TRBV6-2 and TRBV6-3.

PCR amplification relied on 60 Vbeta primers (plus 13 Jbeta primers). Libraries were prepared by immunoSEQ multiplex PCR; TCRdb keeps only in-frame clonotypes and omits some of them. Here the sample spans about 43,000 clones, about 60% being singletons. Germline lookup yields CDR1 LNHNV and CDR2 YYDKDF (reference sequence). V was trimmed by 1 base and J by 2 bases, leaving 14 bases between them. This CDR3 is 16 amino acids long. Source material: PBMCs. The chain carries TRBV15 and TRBJ1-1; D possibly corresponds to TRBD1 (5 bases). This TCR was recovered from a man between 60 and 75 years old in good health and CMV-seropositive. The CDR3 loop is CATSRASRVVNTEAFF. For the CDR3, the DNA is TGTGCCACCAGCAGAGCCTCCAGGGTGGTAAACACTGAAGCTTTCTTT.